Each of the 30 T cell receptor beta chains below was sequenced from the same sample in a study of cytomegalovirus exposure and HLA in healthy donors. The PCR contained 60 Vbeta and 13 Jbeta primers. Some clones are missing from TCRdb's copy, which holds only in-frame ones; the method was immunoSEQ multiplex PCR. The sample holds about 140,000 clones, over 75% seen once. The sample comprised PBMCs. The receptors shown here come from a man aged 30-40 years in good health.

The CDR3 here is CSVEADSYEQYF. CDR3 sequence (DNA): TGCAGCGTTGAGGCAGACTCCTACGAGCAGTACTTC. The chain is built from TRBV29-1 and TRBJ2-7; D is uncertain. V shed 3 bases and J shed 0 bases, with 6 bases lying between them. Germline CDR1 reads SQVTM; CDR2 reads ANQGSEA. CDR3 length: 12 residues.

This sequence joins TRBV7-2 and TRBJ2-1; no clear D. This CDR3 region has 13 residues. V dropped 3 bases and J dropped 5 bases, with 8 bases sitting between them. CDR1 is SGHTA, CDR2 FQGNSA, per germline. In DNA form, the CDR3 reads TGTGCCAGCAGCTTCCGACACAACAATGAGCAGTTCTTC. This codes for CASSFRHNNEQFF.

The V gene is TRBV15, the J gene TRBJ2-3; 9 bases are a match to TRBD2. Germline V gene lookup returns CDR1 LNHNV and CDR2 YYDKDF (reference sequence). The CDR3 has 14 amino acids. The V and J ends lost 4 bases and 4 bases, in that order; junction bases with no gene match: 3. The CDR3 bases are TGTGCCACCAGCATGCAGCGGGAGGCAGATACGCAGTATTTT. Translated: CATSMQREADTQYF.

The genes are TRBV30 and TRBJ2-3; perhaps TRBD1 as D (5 bases). CDR1 and CDR2 (germline): GTSNPN, SVGIG (reference sequence). The CDR3 contains 15 residues. Trimming cost V 3 bases and J 8 bases, with 21 bases left between them. The CDR3 here is CAWSALQSGLTTQYF. As DNA, the CDR3 is TGTGCCTGGAGCGCCCTTCAGTCAGGGTTAACTACGCAGTATTTT.

J is TRBJ2-5 and V is TRBV7-9; no definite D call. TRBJ2-7 matches the DNA end more closely, so the J call is doubtful. The germline V gene has CDR1 SEHNR and CDR2 FQNEAQ (reference sequence). The CDR3 runs to 13 residues. In nucleotides, the CDR3 is TGTGCCAGCAGCTTCACTACCTCTGACGAGCAGTACTTC. The encoded protein is CASSFTTSDEQYF.

The gene calls are TRBV6-6 and TRBJ2-7; 8 positions agree with TRBD2. CDR1 is MNHNY and CDR2 is SVGAGI in the germline V gene (reference sequence). The CDR3 covers 12 residues. Germline trimming cut 8 bases from V and 6 bases from J; bases unmatched to any gene: 6. Here the CDR3 DNA reads TGTGCCAGCCTGGGACTAGACGGCGAGCAGTACTTC. The encoded protein is CASLGLDGEQYF.

The chain has TRBV5-1 and TRBJ2-5; D gene uncertain. Trimming removed 5 bases at V and 7 bases at J, with 12 bases between. The germline V gene has CDR1 SGHRS and CDR2 YFSETQ. The CDR3 is made up of 12 amino acids. CDR3 in DNA: TGCGCCAGCAGTCTTGGAACGGGGACCCAGTACTTC. This sequence encodes CASSLGTGTQYF.

Comment on this clone: At one end, the junction sequence differs from germline, possibly due to a read error. The rearrangement links TRBV7-7 to TRBJ1-3, with D tentatively TRBD1 (6 bases). CDR3 length equals 13 residues. Germline V gene lookup returns CDR1 SSHAT and CDR2 FNYEAQ (reference sequence). The CDR3 DNA sequence: TGTGCTAGCAGCACAGGGTCTGGAAACACCATATATTTT. It is translated as CASSTGSGNTIYF.

This sequence joins TRBV30 and TRBJ2-7, with TRBD2 as a possible D gene (6 bases). The germline V gene has CDR1 GTSNPN and CDR2 SVGIG (reference sequence). This CDR3 is built from 15 residues. V lost 4 bases, J lost 0 bases, and 16 bases lay in between. CDR3 sequence: CAWTSDPTTSYEQYF. The CDR3 DNA is TGTGCCTGGACTAGCGACCCTACTACCTCCTACGAGCAGTACTTC.

The chain employs TRBV6-6 and TRBJ1-5; D is possibly TRBD1 (5 bases). V was clipped by 11 bases and J by 5 bases, with 16 bases between them. Per the germline V gene, CDR1 is MNHNY and CDR2 is SVGAGI (reference sequence). The CDR3 sequence is 13 residues long. CDR3 loop: CAGGREADQPQHF. The DNA for the CDR3 is TGTGCCGGGGGGAGGGAGGCAGATCAGCCCCAGCATTTT.

The J gene is TRBJ2-1, the V gene TRBV2; the D gene is possibly TRBD1 (6 bases). Germline V gene lookup returns CDR1 SNHLY and CDR2 FYNNEI. The CDR3 sequence is 15 residues long. V shed 4 bases and J shed 0 bases, with 10 bases lying between them. In DNA form, the CDR3 reads TGTGCCAGCAGTGGGACAGCCGCCTCCTACAATGAGCAGTTCTTC. It is translated as CASSGTAASYNEQFF. Full variable domain (remainder filled in from reference TRBV2 and TRBJ2-1): EPEVTQTPSHQVTQMGQEVILRCVPISNHLYFYWYRQILGQKVEFLVSFYNNEISEKSEIFDDQFSVERPDGSNFTLKIRSTKLEDSAMYFCASSGTAASYNEQFFGPGTRLTVL.

This sequence joins TRBV27 and TRBJ2-1; no reliable D call. The germline gives CDR1 MNHEY, CDR2 SMNVEV (reference sequence). CDR3 size: 15 residues. V was shortened by 4 bases and J by 0 bases, with 10 bases between the two germline ends. CDR3 residues: CASSSSESSYNEQFF. In DNA form, the CDR3 reads TGTGCCAGCAGTTCGAGCGAGAGCTCCTACAATGAGCAGTTCTTC.

The chain couples TRBV7-6 to TRBJ2-2; D might be TRBD2 (5 bases). Per germline, CDR1 SGHVS and CDR2 FNYEAQ. Trimming stripped 2 bases from V and 5 bases from J, with 6 bases between. The CDR3 has 13 amino acids. The chain's CDR3 is CASSLRETGELFF. CDR3 DNA sequence: TGTGCCAGCAGCTTAAGGGAGACCGGGGAGCTGTTTTTT. Based on the CDR3 plus reference TRBV7-6 and TRBJ2-2, the full variable domain is GAGVSQSPRYKVTKRGQDVALRCDPISGHVSLYWYRQALGQGPEFLTYFNYEAQQDKSGLPNDRFSAERPEGSISTLTIQRTEQRDSAMYRCASSLRETGELFFGEGSRLTVL.

The gene calls are TRBV7-2 and TRBJ1-1; no clear D gene. V lost 4 bases, J lost 1 base, and 10 bases lay in between. This CDR3 comprises 14 residues. Per germline, CDR1 SGHTA and CDR2 FQGNSA. As DNA, the CDR3 is TGTGCCAGCAGCTCGAGACCGGGGAACACTGAAGCTTTCTTT. Its translation is CASSSRPGNTEAFF.

The gene calls are TRBV11-3 and TRBJ2-3; possibly TRBD1 for D (5 bases). Per the germline V gene, CDR1 is SGHNT and CDR2 is YENEEA. V gave up 5 bases and J gave up 9 bases, with 9 bases separating them. CDR3 length equals 11 residues. The CDR3 is CASSGAETQYF. Written as DNA, the CDR3 is TGTGCCAGCAGCGGGGCCGAGACGCAGTATTTT.

This clone has a handful of counts. CDR3 sequence reads: CASSFTGLKRGRRFYEQYF. CDR3 bases: TGTGCCAGCAGTTTTACAGGGCTGAAGAGGGGCAGGAGGTTCTACGAGCAGTACTTC. The chain employs TRBV28 and TRBJ2-7, with D possibly matching TRBD1 (6 bases). The germline V gene encodes CDR1 MDHEN and CDR2 SYDVKM. V was pared by 3 bases and J by 3 bases, with 27 bases between. The CDR3 contains 19 residues.

The chain combines TRBV4-3 with TRBJ2-3; TRBD2 matches at 8 bases. Germline trimming cut 0 bases from V and 5 bases from J; bases unmatched to any gene: 4. The germline CDR1 and CDR2 sequences are LGHNA and YSLEER. The CDR3 runs to 15 residues. CDR3 loop: CASSQETGGGDTQYF. The CDR3 DNA is TGCGCCAGCAGCCAAGAAACGGGAGGGGGAGATACGCAGTATTTT.

This clone was seen a single time. The rearrangement joins TRBV5-1 to TRBJ2-2; possible D gene TRBD2, 6 bases. CDR3 length equals 15 residues. Germline CDR1 and CDR2: SGHRS and YFSETQ. The V end lost 4 bases, the J end lost 3 bases, and 13 bases lay between the germline ends. The CDR3 bases are TGCGCCAGCAGCCCCAGCGGGCGAGACACCGGGGAGCTGTTTTTT. Its translation is CASSPSGRDTGELFF.

V usage is TRBV18 and J usage is TRBJ2-2; 14 nucleotides agree with TRBD2. Germline V gives CDR1 KGHSH, CDR2 LQKENI. Losses at the gene ends were 3 bases for V and 8 bases for J; bases not matched to a gene: 5. The CDR3 extends over 16 amino acids. CDR3 sequence (DNA): TGTGCCAGCTCACCGGGACTAGCGGGAGAAGGAGGGGAGCTGTTTTTT. Amino acids: CASSPGLAGEGGELFF. Looking up the rest from reference TRBV18 and TRBJ2-2 gives the full variable domain: NAGVMQNPRHLVRRRGQEARLRCSPMKGHSHVYWYRQLPEEGLKFMVYLQKENIIDESGMPKERFSAEFPKEGPSILRIQQVVRGDSAAYFCASSPGLAGEGGELFFGEGSRLTVL.

This chain links TRBV4-1 with TRBJ2-7, with TRBD1 matching 7 bases. J lost 2 bases, V lost 0 bases, and 4 bases had no gene match. Germline V gives CDR1 MGHRA, CDR2 YSYEKL. The CDR3 spans 15 residues. As DNA, the CDR3 is TGCGCCAGCAGCCAAGATGTGGGACAGACCTACGAGCAGTACTTC. This gives the protein CASSQDVGQTYEQYF.

A few counts support this clone. The genes are TRBV10-3 and TRBJ2-3; D might be TRBD2 (6 bases). Looked up from germline, CDR1 is ENHRY and CDR2 is SYGVKD. The CDR3 sequence is 15 residues long. Trimming removed 5 bases from V and 2 bases from J, with 14 bases in between. This CDR3 reads CAISLTGESTDTQYF. The CDR3 bases are TGTGCCATCAGTCTAACGGGGGAGTCCACAGATACGCAGTATTTT.

The gene calls are TRBV18 and TRBJ2-6; the match to TRBD1 covers 8 bases. V lost 3 bases and J lost 0; bases outside the gene matches: 7. The CDR3 consists of 18 residues. CDR1 and CDR2 from the germline V gene are KGHSH and LQKENI. The CDR3 is CASSPSGQVLSGANVLTF. DNA for the CDR3: TGTGCCAGCTCACCTTCGGGACAGGTCCTCTCTGGGGCCAACGTCCTGACTTTC.

The V and J genes are TRBV5-4 and TRBJ2-7; D unclear. Germline V CDR1 and CDR2: SGHNT, YYREEE (reference sequence). Trimming removed 7 bases at V and 7 bases at J, with 18 bases between. This CDR3 is 13 amino acids long. The CDR3 DNA reads as TGTGCCAGCCTACGAAGAGGAACCGGAGAGCAGTACTTC. This encodes CASLRRGTGEQYF.

This clone was seen just once. This chain joins TRBV9 and TRBJ2-5; 9 positions match TRBD1. The J call may be faulty, since TRBJ2-7 better matches the DNA end. Germline lookup yields CDR1 SGDLS and CDR2 YYNGEE. This CDR3 contains 14 residues. Written as DNA, the CDR3 is TGTGCCAGCAGCCGACAGGGGGACGCCTACGAGCAGTACTTC. Protein sequence: CASSRQGDAYEQYF.

This clone has more than one count but fewer than ten. CDR3 DNA sequence: TGTGCCAGCAGTCTCAGGGCCGGGACAGGGGGCTTGAACACTGAAGCTTTCTTT. Amino acids: CASSLRAGTGGLNTEAFF. This chain joins TRBV7-2 and TRBJ1-1; the match to TRBD1 covers 12 bases. V shed 6 bases and J 0 bases; nucleotides not matched to a gene: 11. This CDR3 comprises 18 residues. Germline V gene data show CDR1 as SGHTA and CDR2 as FQGNSA.

The V and J genes are TRBV11-1 and TRBJ2-5, with D tentatively TRBD2 (5 bases). This CDR3 comprises 13 residues. Germline CDR1 SGHAT, CDR2 FQDESV (reference sequence). The V gene lost 1 base and the J gene lost 5 bases, with 8 bases spanning the gap. The CDR3 here is CASSLGGRETQYF. Here the CDR3 DNA reads TGTGCCAGCAGCTTAGGAGGGCGTGAGACCCAGTACTTC.

This chain links TRBV9 with TRBJ2-1; TRBD2 agrees at 7 bases. Germline lookup yields CDR1 SGDLS and CDR2 YYNGEE. The CDR3 contains 17 residues. V trimming: 4 bases; J trimming: 5 bases; junction bases outside the gene matches: 15. For the CDR3, the DNA is TGTGCCAGCAGCCCTCTATCGACGGGAGGATTCCACAATGAGCAGTTCTTC. Amino acids: CASSPLSTGGFHNEQFF.

The genes are TRBV28 and TRBJ2-7; 9 bases map to TRBD2. Germline V gene sequence: CDR1 MDHEN, CDR2 SYDVKM. V lost 4 bases and J lost 3; bases outside the gene matches: 7. This CDR3 is 15 amino acids long. The CDR3 DNA reads as TGTGCCAGCAGTTCCCTAGCGGGAAAACACTACGAGCAGTACTTC. This codes for CASSSLAGKHYEQYF.

The chain joins TRBV5-8 to TRBJ2-5; 9 bases are a match to TRBD1. With V trimmed by 4 bases and J by 1 base, 8 bases remained unmatched. CDR1 is SGHTS and CDR2 is YDEGEE in the germline V gene. The CDR3 loop spans 16 amino acids. The CDR3 DNA reads as TGTGCCAGCAGCCGAGGACAGGGGAAGGGCCAAGAGACCCAGTACTTC. It codes for CASSRGQGKGQETQYF.

The chain is built from TRBV9 and TRBJ2-7; possible D gene TRBD1, 5 bases. Germline loops: CDR1 SGDLS, CDR2 YYNGEE. Trimming pared 4 bases from V and 2 bases from J, leaving 10 bases between. The CDR3 is 13 amino acids. This CDR3 is CASSPDSTYEQYF. The CDR3 bases are TGTGCCAGCAGCCCAGACAGTACCTACGAGCAGTACTTC.